Sequencing of this TCR beta chain was carried out in a study of cytomegalovirus exposure and HLA in healthy donors. Study-wide points: CMV serostatus was the only recorded immune exposure for donors. Analyses of presence and absence presupposed an approximately uniform sequencing depth across donors. Clonal expansion, a later analysis showed, was greater in HLA-associated TCR beta chains than in equally common others.

Donors likely had unrecorded immune exposures despite being nominally healthy when sampled. This clone was observed once. Its antigen is still unknown. Germline values: CDR1 KGHSH, CDR2 LQKENI. This CDR3 region has 14 residues. Trimming removed 6 bases from V and 2 bases from J, with 12 bases in between. Both 60 Vbeta primers and 13 Jbeta primers went into the PCR. The method was immunoSEQ multiplex PCR; TCRdb's version includes in-frame clones alone and lacks a portion of them. The table records some 190,000 clones, 82% of them present only once. This receptor was identified in a man in his forties in good health and CMV-seronegative. Sequenced input: PBMCs. V is TRBV18 and J is TRBJ2-3; no clear D. CDR3 residues: CASSIQEDTDTQYF. CDR3 DNA sequence: TGTGCCAGCTCCATACAAGAGGACACAGATACGCAGTATTTT.